What follows describes a single T cell receptor beta chain. Authors' methods: Estimates of nucleated cell counts were drawn from the amplification of reference gene primers. TCRdb keeps only in-frame clones here, not all; method: immunoSEQ multiplex PCR. V and J calls plus clone size are reproduced from that table; the DNA served to infer D and trimming. The table includes nearly 250,000 clones, just under 90% detected once. This entry belongs to a study of blood T cell repertoires in COVID-19. As for the study in general: Some COVID-19 samples were acute and others convalescent; all came from the United States, Italy and Spain. Sources were T cells, B-cell-depleted T cells, or PBMCs; the material itself was cDNA or gDNA.

Before they entered the study, exposed participants had met a COVID-19 case within 2 weeks. Trimming shortened V by 3 bases and J by 8 bases, and 19 bases separated the two germline ends. Germline V CDR1 and CDR2: KGHDR, SFDVKD. The CDR3 runs 16 residues. The TCR sequence derives from a man in his forties or fifties who had been exposed to COVID-19. The chain is built from TRBV24-1 and TRBJ2-1; D is perhaps TRBD1 (7 bases). The sample was PBMCs or T cells enriched from blood (not recorded which). The CDR3 region has the DNA TGTGCCACCAGTGATCCGGGGGAACAGGGGAAGGATGAGCAGTTCTTC. Translated: CATSDPGEQGKDEQFF.